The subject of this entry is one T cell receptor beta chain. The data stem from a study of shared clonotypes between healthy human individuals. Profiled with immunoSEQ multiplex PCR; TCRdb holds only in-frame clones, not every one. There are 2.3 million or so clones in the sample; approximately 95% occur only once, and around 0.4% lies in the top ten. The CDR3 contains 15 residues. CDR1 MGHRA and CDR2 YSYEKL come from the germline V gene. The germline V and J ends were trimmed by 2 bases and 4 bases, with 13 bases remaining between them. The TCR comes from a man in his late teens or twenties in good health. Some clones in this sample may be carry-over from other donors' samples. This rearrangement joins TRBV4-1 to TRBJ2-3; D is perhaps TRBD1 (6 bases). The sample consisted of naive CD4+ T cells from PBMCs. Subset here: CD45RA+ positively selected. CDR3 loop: CASSQPSGESDTQYF. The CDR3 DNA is TGCGCCAGCAGCCAACCATCAGGGGAATCAGATACGCAGTATTTT.